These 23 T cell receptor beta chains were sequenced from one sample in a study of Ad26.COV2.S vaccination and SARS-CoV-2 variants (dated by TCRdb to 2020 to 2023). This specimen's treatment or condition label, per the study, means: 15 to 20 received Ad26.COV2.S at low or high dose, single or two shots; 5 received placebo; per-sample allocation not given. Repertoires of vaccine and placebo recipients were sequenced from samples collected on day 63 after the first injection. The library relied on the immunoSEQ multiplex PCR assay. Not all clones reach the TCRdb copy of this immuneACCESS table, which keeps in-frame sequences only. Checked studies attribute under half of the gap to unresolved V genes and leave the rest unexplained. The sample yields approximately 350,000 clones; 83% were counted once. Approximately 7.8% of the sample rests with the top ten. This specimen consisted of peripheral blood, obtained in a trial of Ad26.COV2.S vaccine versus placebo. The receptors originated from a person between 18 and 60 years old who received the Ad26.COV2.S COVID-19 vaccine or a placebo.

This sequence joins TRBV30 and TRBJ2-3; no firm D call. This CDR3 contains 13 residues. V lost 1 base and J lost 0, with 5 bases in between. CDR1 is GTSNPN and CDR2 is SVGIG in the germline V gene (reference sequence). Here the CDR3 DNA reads TGTGCCTGGAGTGGACACAGCACAGATACGCAGTATTTT. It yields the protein CAWSGHSTDTQYF.

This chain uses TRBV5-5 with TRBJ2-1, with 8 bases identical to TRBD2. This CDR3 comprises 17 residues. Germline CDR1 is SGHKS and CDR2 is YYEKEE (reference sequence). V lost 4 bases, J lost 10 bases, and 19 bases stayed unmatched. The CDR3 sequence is CASSPTHLAGRIGEQFF. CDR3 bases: TGTGCCAGCAGCCCGACCCACTTAGCGGGAAGGATCGGCGAGCAGTTCTTC.

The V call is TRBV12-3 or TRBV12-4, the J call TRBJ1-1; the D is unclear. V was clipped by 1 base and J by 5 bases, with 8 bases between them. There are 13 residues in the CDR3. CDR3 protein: CASSLVGWTEAFF. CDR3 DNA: TGTGCCAGCAGTTTAGTGGGTTGGACTGAAGCTTTCTTT.

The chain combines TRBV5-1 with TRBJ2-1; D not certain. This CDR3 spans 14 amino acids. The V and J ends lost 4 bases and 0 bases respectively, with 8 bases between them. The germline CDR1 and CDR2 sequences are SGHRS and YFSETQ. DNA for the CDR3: TGCGCCAGCAGCCCGGTCCCCTCCTACAATGAGCAGTTCTTC. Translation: CASSPVPSYNEQFF.

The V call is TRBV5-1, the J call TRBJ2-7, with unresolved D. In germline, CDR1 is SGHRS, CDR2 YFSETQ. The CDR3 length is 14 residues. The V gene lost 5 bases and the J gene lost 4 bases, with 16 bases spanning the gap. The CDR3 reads CASRLRFRDYEQYF. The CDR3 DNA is TGCGCCAGCAGGCTGAGATTTAGGGATTACGAGCAGTACTTC.

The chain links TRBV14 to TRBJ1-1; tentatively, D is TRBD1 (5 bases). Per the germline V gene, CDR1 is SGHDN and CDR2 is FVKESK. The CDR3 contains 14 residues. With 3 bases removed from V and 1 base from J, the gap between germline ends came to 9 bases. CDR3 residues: CASSHLGGNTEAFF. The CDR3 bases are TGTGCCAGCAGCCACCTCGGGGGGAACACTGAAGCTTTCTTT.

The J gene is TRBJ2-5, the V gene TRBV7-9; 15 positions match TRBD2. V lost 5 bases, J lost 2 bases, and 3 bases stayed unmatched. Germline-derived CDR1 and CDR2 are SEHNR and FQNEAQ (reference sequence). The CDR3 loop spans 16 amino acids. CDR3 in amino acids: CASSQGLAGGQETQYF. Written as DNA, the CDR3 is TGTGCCAGCAGCCAAGGACTAGCGGGGGGGCAAGAGACCCAGTACTTC.

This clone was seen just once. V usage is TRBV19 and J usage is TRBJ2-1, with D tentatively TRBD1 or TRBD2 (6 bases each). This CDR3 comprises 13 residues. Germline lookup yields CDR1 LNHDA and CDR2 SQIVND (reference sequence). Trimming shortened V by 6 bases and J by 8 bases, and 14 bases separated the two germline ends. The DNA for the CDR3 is TGTGCCAGTAGGGGGACCCGGGGGCATGAGCAGTTCTTC. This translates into CASRGTRGHEQFF. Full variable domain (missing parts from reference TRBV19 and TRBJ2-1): DGGITQSPKYLFRKEGQNVTLSCEQNLNHDAMYWYRQDPGQGLRLIYYSQIVNDFQKGDIAEGYSVSREKKESFPLTVTSAQKNPTAFYLCASRGTRGHEQFFGPGTRLTVL.

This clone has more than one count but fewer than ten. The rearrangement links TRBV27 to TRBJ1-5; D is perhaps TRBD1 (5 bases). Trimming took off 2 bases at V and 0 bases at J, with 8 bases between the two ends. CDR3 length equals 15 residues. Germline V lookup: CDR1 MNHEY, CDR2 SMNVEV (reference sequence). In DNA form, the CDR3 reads TGTGCCAGCAGTTTAAGGGGACCTAGCAATCAGCCCCAGCATTTT. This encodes CASSLRGPSNQPQHF.

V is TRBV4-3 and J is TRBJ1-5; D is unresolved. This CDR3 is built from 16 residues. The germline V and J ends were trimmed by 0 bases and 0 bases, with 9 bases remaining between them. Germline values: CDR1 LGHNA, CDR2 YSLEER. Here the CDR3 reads CASSQDMGISNQPQHF. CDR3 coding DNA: TGCGCCAGCAGCCAAGATATGGGAATTAGCAATCAGCCCCAGCATTTT.

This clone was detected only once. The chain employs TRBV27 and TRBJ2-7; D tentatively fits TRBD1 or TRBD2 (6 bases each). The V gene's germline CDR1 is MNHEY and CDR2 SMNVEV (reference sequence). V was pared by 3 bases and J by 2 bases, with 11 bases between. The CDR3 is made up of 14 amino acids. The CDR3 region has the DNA TGTGCCAGCAGTTTGATGGGGGGCGCCTACGAGCAGTACTTC. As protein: CASSLMGGAYEQYF.

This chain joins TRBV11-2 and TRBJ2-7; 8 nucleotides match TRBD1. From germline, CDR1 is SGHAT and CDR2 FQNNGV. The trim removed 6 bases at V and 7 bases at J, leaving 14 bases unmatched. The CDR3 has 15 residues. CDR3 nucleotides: TGTGCCAGCAGACCCGGACAGGGCGGTGTGGGTGAGCAGTACTTC. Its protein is CASRPGQGGVGEQYF.

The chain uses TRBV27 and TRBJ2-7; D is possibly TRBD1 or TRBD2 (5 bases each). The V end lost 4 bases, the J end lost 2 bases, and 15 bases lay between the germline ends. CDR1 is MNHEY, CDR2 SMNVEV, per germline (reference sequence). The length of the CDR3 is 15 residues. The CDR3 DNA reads TGTGCCAGCAGTTCGGGACCGGGTCTTGCCTACGAGCAGTACTTC. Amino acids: CASSSGPGLAYEQYF.

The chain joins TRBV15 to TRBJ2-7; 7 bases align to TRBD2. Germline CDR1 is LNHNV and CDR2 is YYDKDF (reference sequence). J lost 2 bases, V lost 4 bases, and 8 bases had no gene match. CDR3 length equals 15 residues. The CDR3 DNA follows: TGTGCCACCAGCATGAGGCGGGAGTCTGCCTACGAGCAGTACTTC. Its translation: CATSMRRESAYEQYF.

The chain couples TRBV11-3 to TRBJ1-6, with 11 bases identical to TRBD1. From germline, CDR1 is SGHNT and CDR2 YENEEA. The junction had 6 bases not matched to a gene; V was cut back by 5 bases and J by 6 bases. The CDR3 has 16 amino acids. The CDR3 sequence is CASSPRTGGGNSPLHF. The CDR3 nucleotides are TGTGCCAGCAGCCCCAGGACAGGGGGCGGTAATTCACCCCTCCACTTT.

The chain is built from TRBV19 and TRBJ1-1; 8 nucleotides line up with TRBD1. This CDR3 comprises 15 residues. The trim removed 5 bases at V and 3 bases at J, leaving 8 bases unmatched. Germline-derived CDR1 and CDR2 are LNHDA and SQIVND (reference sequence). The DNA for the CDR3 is TGTGCCAGTAGTTCTCAGGGGGCGCGGGACACTGAAGCTTTCTTT. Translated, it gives CASSSQGARDTEAFF.

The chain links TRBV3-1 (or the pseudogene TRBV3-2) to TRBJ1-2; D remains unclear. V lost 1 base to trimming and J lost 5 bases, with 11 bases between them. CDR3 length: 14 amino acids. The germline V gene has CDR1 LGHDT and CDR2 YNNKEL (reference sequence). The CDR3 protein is CASSQGYNSYGYTF. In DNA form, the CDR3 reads TGTGCCAGCAGCCAAGGATACAACTCATATGGCTACACCTTC.

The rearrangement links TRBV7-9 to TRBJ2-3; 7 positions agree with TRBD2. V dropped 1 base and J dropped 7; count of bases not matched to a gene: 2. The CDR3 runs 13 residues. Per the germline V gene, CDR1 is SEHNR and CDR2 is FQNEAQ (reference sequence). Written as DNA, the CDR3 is TGTGCCAGCAGCTTAGGCGGGAGCTATACGCAGTATTTT. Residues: CASSLGGSYTQYF. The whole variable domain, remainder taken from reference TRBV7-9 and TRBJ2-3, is DTGVSQNPRHKITKRGQNVTFRCDPISEHNRLYWYRQTLGQGPEFLTYFQNEAQLEKSRLLSDRFSAERPKGSFSTLEIQRTEQGDSAMYLCASSLGGSYTQYFGPGTRLTVL.

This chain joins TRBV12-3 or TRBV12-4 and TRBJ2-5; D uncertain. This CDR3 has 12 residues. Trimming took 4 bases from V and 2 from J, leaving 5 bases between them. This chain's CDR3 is CASSYGQETQYF. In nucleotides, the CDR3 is TGTGCCAGCAGTTACGGGCAAGAGACCCAGTACTTC.

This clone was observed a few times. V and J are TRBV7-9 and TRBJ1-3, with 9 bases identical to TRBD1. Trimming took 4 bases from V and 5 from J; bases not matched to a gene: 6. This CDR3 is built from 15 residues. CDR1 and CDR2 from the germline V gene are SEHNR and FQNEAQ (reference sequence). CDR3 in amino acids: CASSSLQGARNTIYF. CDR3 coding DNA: TGTGCCAGCAGCTCCTTACAGGGGGCCCGAAACACCATATATTTT.

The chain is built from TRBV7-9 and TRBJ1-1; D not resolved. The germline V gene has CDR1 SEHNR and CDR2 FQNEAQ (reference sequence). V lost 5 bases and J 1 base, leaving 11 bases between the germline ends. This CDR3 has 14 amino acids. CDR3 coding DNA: TGTGCCAGCAGCGACCACGGGAAGAACACTGAAGCTTTCTTT. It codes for CASSDHGKNTEAFF.

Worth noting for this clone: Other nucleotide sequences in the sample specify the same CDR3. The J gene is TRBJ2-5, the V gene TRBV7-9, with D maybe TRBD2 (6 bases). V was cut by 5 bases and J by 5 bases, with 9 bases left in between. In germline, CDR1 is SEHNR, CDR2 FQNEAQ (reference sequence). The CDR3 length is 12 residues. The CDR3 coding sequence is TGTGCCAGCAGCCCTGCGGGGGAGACCCAGTACTTC. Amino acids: CASSPAGETQYF.

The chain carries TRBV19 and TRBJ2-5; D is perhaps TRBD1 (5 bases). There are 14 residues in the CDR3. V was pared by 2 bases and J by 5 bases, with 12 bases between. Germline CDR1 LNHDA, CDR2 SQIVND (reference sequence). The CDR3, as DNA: TGTGCCAGTAGTATACAAGGGGTCGGGGAGACCCAGTACTTC. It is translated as CASSIQGVGETQYF.